This TCR beta chain came from a study of radiotherapy plus CTLA-4 blockade in lung cancer (dated by TCRdb to 2016 to 2019). Looking at the study overall: Among the enrolled patients, about 19% had an objective response, and 31% reached disease control.

The germline V gene (reference sequence) sets CDR1 to LNHDA and CDR2 to SQIVND. Trimmed from V: 5 bases; trimmed from J: 5 bases; junction bases lacking a gene match: 7. Measured from the cysteine to the phenylalanine, the CDR3 is 17 residues long. Solely the CDR3 DNA is kept, with 51 bases framed from the first base. The library was obtained by the immunoSEQ multiplex PCR assay. The immuneACCESS repertoire file appears here via TCRdb, limited to in-frame rearrangements. These files lack a portion of the clones; in checked studies, under half of the deficit traces to unresolved V genes, and the cause of the others is not known. This sample comprises roughly 62,000 clones, roughly 80% of them detected only once. Of the sample, approximately 4.4% is held by the ten largest clones. Turning to this clone: The antigen it recognizes is unknown. No base quality information exists; no much larger clone differs at one position.

In this study, focal radiation therapy paired with CTLA-4 blockade (ipilimumab) was tested in patients who had chemo-refractory metastatic non-small-cell lung cancer. Overall study outcomes, separate from this receptor: TCR clones derived from tumors expanded in peripheral blood after treatment with radiotherapy and ipilimumab. Increased serum interferon-beta after radiation, together with early dynamic changes in blood T cell clones, were reported to be the strongest predictors of response.

The rearrangement combines TRBV19 with TRBJ2-2; TRBD2 fits 14 bases in the junction. The TCR comes from a human donor with non-small cell lung cancer who had a complete response to radiotherapy plus ipilimumab. The specimen comprised peripheral blood, sampled from a patient treated with radiotherapy plus ipilimumab. The DNA sequence reads TGTGCCAGTAGTTCAGGACTAGCGGGAGGACGAACCGGGGAGCTGTTTTTT. Its product reads: CASSSGLAGGRTGELFF.